This entry features one T cell receptor (beta chain) sequence. With 1 base removed from V and 2 bases from J, the gap between germline ends came to 15 bases. The CDR3 has 16 amino acids. Germline V gene data show CDR1 as SGHRS and CDR2 as YFSETQ. RNA totalling roughly 0.5 to 1 ug underwent reverse transcription with random hexamers. Each CDR3 protein is one row after TCRdb ran MiXCR on the immunoSEQ multiplex PCR reads. The sample records some 130,000 distinct CDR3 sequences, approximately 94% being singletons. This entry comes from a study of CD8 T cells in Susac syndrome. The clonotype comes from a human donor with multiple sclerosis. This rearrangement joins TRBV5-1 to TRBJ2-5; possibly TRBD2 for D (6 bases). The sample was CD4+ T cells from PBMCs. The CDR3 is CASSLRAGSPQETQYF. The DNA of the CDR3 is TGCGCCAGCAGCTTGAGGGCGGGGAGCCCTCAAGAGACCCAGTACTTC.